The rows below give T cell receptor beta chains drawn from one sample of a study of blood T cell repertoires in COVID-19. TCRdb keeps only in-frame clones here, not all; method: immunoSEQ multiplex PCR. The table lists 450,000 to 500,000 clones, 75% to 90% of them singletons, with about 0.75% in the top ten. The sequencing input was PBMCs or T cells enriched from blood (not recorded which). The receptors were gathered from a woman under 30 who had recovered from COVID-19. Each CDR3 is given with its conserved first and last residue.

TRBJ1-5 | TRBV5-3 | CARSGAGTGDNQPQHF
TRBJ2-2 | TRBV2 | CATQGEVVGELFF
TRBJ1-4 | TRBV7-2 | CASSFRRGGEKLFF
TRBJ2-3 | TRBV28 | CASSSGGPTDTQYF
TRBJ2-7 | TRBV9 | CASSNRQGAGEQYF
TRBJ1-6 | TRBV10-3 | CAISGGDNSPLHF
TRBJ1-2 | TRBV18 | CASSPSGTDPYGYTF
TRBJ1-2 | TRBV6-5 | CASSQQGLGGYTF
TRBJ2-7 | TRBV7-2 | CASSPSGHEQYF
TRBJ1-4 | TRBV24-1 | CATSSPFVGSNEKLFF
TRBJ1-5 | TRBV5-1 | CASSPTATEQPQHF
TRBJ2-5 | TRBV11-2 | CASSSGLAGGQSRETQYF
TRBJ1-2 | TRBV11-2 | CASSWTGYGYTF
TRBJ1-2 | TRBV14 | CASSQQLGGGPYTF
TRBJ1-2 | TRBV28 | CASSLTSRVGGYTF
TRBJ2-3 | TRBV30 | CACTNMGGDTDTQYF
TRBJ1-5 | TRBV6-5 | CASSPYQPKPPQHF
TRBJ1-1 | TRBV7-2 | CASSAYRGRSVNTEAFF
TRBJ1-1 | TRBV19 | CATGRGTEAFF
TRBJ2-7 | TRBV20-1 | CSGGTGHEQYF
TRBJ1-1 | TRBV5-1 | CASSLESQLGTEAFF
TRBJ1-1 | TRBV11-2 | CASSLQGAVLAFF
TRBJ2-7 | TRBV18 | CASSPSQGGSYEQYF
TRBJ2-1 | TRBV27 | CASSPLTSGGANEQFF
TRBJ2-3 | TRBV7-3 | CASSPGTSGGDTQYF
TRBJ2-3 | TRBV2 | CASKSMRDLDTQYF
TRBJ2-7 | TRBV6-2/TRBV6-3 | CASSPPGEQYF
TRBJ2-7 | TRBV19 | CASSIQDSYEQYF
TRBJ1-1 | TRBV4-2 | CASSRDTVNTEAFF
TRBJ1-1 | TRBV7-9 | CASSSRAGNPNTEAFF
TRBJ1-1 | TRBV5-6 | CASSLRTGPMNTEAFF
TRBJ1-2 | TRBV27 | CASSSPTRTGGNYGYTF
TRBJ2-3 | TRBV27 | CASSLRAGGTDTQYF
TRBJ2-7 | TRBV18 | CASSPRGGTYEQYF
TRBJ1-2 | TRBV6-1 | CASSESGYGGYTF
TRBJ2-1 | TRBV9 | CASSVKGDKYNEQFF
TRBJ2-6 | TRBV5-4 | CASSALVVEANVLTF
TRBJ2-2 | TRBV5-1 | CASSTTGTGNTGELFF
TRBJ1-1 | TRBV20-1 | CSATTFLEAFF
TRBJ2-3 | TRBV11-2 | CASSYIGRDTQYF
TRBJ2-1 | TRBV5-4 | CATFPRTGNEQFF
TRBJ2-1 | TRBV6-7 | CAAQGPEREQFF
TRBJ2-1 | TRBV4-1 | CASSLTSGEENEQFF
TRBJ1-2 | TRBV28 | CASRAQGNGYTF
TRBJ1-2 | TRBV14 | CASRKGQFGQEGYTF
TRBJ2-2 | TRBV15 | CATSRDDSGDRTGELFF
TRBJ2-2 | TRBV5-1 | CASSLALPSGGELFF
TRBJ1-3 | TRBV7-9 | CASSFPGTPSGNTIYF
TRBJ1-6 | TRBV4-1 | CASSPIGTVYNSPLHF
TRBJ1-1 | TRBV19 | CASNPDRAKTEAFF
TRBJ2-1 | TRBV7-8 | CASSSSSGSGAGTYNEQFF
TRBJ2-2 | TRBV10-1 | CASSESSVGHTGNTGELFF
TRBJ2-3 | TRBV7-9 | CASSHTAWTSGAPDTQYF
TRBJ1-6 | TRBV18 | CASSPRNGNSPLHF
TRBJ2-1 | TRBV19 | CATSGTSGYEQFF
TRBJ2-7 | TRBV4-1 | CASSLGQGSYEQYF
TRBJ2-1 | TRBV9 | CASSATGVSYNEQFF